The 15 T cell receptor beta chains presented below share a single source sample, sequenced in a study of blood T cell repertoires in COVID-19. Profiling relied on immunoSEQ multiplex PCR, and the TCRdb table lists in-frame clones only, not all of them. Of hundreds of thousands of clones in the sample, 70% to 90% are singletons; the top ten hold about 2.3%. The sequencing input was peripheral blood. The receptors shown here come from an older woman with COVID-19, enrolled during active disease.

The genes are TRBV4-1 and TRBJ2-3; D not resolved. V lost 3 bases and J lost 11, with 9 bases in between. CDR1 MGHRA and CDR2 YSYEKL come from the germline V gene. The CDR3 extends over 11 amino acids. CDR3 coding DNA: TGCGCCAGCAGCCAGCAGCGTCAGCAGTATTTT. Encoded protein: CASSQQRQQYF.

This chain uses TRBV19 with TRBJ2-5, with TRBD1 as a possible D gene (6 bases). The germline V and J ends were trimmed by 9 bases and 4 bases, with 12 bases remaining between them. CDR1 is LNHDA, CDR2 SQIVND, per germline (reference sequence). This CDR3 is 12 amino acids long. This CDR3 reads CASSQGGETQYF. CDR3 coding DNA: TGTGCCAGCTCACAGGGCGGAGAGACCCAGTACTTC.

The rearrangement links TRBV27 to TRBJ1-2; a weak D match, TRBD1 (6 bases). The V end lost 8 bases, the J end lost 4 bases, and 17 bases lay between the germline ends. Germline assignment: CDR1 MNHEY and CDR2 SMNVEV (reference sequence). The length of the CDR3 is 14 residues. The CDR3 loop reads CASGEQGRGYGYTF. As DNA, the CDR3 is TGTGCCAGCGGAGAACAGGGTCGCGGCTATGGCTACACCTTC.

The genes are TRBV4-2 and TRBJ2-7, with D possibly TRBD2 on 5 matching bases. This CDR3 is built from 15 residues. From germline, CDR1 is LGHNA and CDR2 YNFKEQ. V lost 4 bases to trimming and J lost 2 bases, with 15 bases between them. CDR3 in DNA: TGTGCCAGCAGCCGCCTCGGAGGTTTCACCTACGAGCAGTACTTC. Amino acids: CASSRLGGFTYEQYF.

The chain combines TRBV2 with TRBJ2-1; 11 bases are a match to TRBD2. The CDR3 totals 13 residues. With V trimmed by 7 bases and J by 7 bases, 3 bases remained unmatched. The germline V gene encodes CDR1 SNHLY and CDR2 FYNNEI. The CDR3 DNA follows: TGTGCCAGCATGAGACTAGCGGGAAATGAGCAGTTCTTC. Protein product: CASMRLAGNEQFF.

The table lists this clone with a count of one. The chain joins TRBV7-2 to TRBJ2-1; TRBD1 agrees at 8 bases. J was trimmed by 3 bases and V by 3 bases; bases with no gene match: 4. CDR1 and CDR2 (germline): SGHTA, FQGNSA. There are 15 residues in the CDR3. The CDR3 sequence: CASSFSRGHYNEQFF. CDR3 DNA: TGTGCCAGCAGCTTCTCCAGGGGGCACTACAATGAGCAGTTCTTC.

The gene calls are TRBV3-1 (or the pseudogene TRBV3-2) and TRBJ1-4, with D perhaps matching TRBD1 (5 bases). Germline CDR1 reads LGHDT; CDR2 reads YNNKEL (reference sequence). V lost 2 bases and J lost 5, with 15 bases in between. The CDR3 has 16 amino acids. This CDR3 is CASSQTGEGRNEKLFF. CDR3 nucleotide sequence: TGTGCCAGCAGCCAAACGGGGGAGGGAAGGAATGAAAAACTGTTTTTT.

This clone has a single count. The chain has TRBV15 and TRBJ2-1, with a tentative D call TRBD2 (6 bases). CDR3 length: 15 amino acids. Trimming removed 5 bases from V and 6 bases from J, with 17 bases in between. Germline V gene sequence: CDR1 LNHNV, CDR2 YYDKDF (reference sequence). CDR3 region: CATSVGLTLGNEQFF. DNA of the CDR3: TGTGCCACCAGCGTGGGACTGACCTTGGGCAATGAGCAGTTCTTC.

In this sample, this clone turned up a few times. This rearrangement joins TRBV9 to TRBJ2-5, with 7 bases fitting TRBD1. Unmatched junction bases numbered 8, after V lost 3 bases and J lost 3 bases. The germline CDR1 and CDR2 sequences are SGDLS and YYNGEE. This CDR3 region has 15 residues. CDR3 protein: CASSARGDREETQYF. CDR3 nucleotides: TGTGCCAGCAGCGCGAGAGGGGACAGAGAAGAGACCCAGTACTTC.

This clone was seen more than once but under ten times. The chain employs TRBV5-6 and TRBJ1-2; D is unclear. Trimming took 0 bases from V and 0 from J, leaving 6 bases between them. This CDR3 contains 14 residues. Germline loops: CDR1 SGHDT, CDR2 YYEEEE. CDR3 sequence reads: CASSLDGANYGYTF. The CDR3, as DNA: TGTGCCAGCAGCTTGGACGGAGCTAACTATGGCTACACCTTC.

V is TRBV5-5 and J is TRBJ1-3; D ambiguous. CDR1 and CDR2 from the germline V gene are SGHKS and YYEKEE (reference sequence). V was trimmed by 3 bases and J by 3 bases, leaving 4 bases between them. The CDR3 consists of 12 residues. CDR3 protein: CASSSYGNTIYF. DNA for the CDR3: TGTGCCAGCAGCTCTTATGGAAACACCATATATTTT.

The chain combines TRBV7-3 with TRBJ1-2; 8 nucleotides agree with TRBD1. Germline V CDR1 and CDR2: SGHTA, FQGTGA. This CDR3 contains 15 residues. Losses at the gene ends were 3 bases for V and 6 bases for J; bases not matched to a gene: 9. Here the CDR3 DNA reads TGTGCCAGCAGCTTGGGAGGCGGGACAGGAGATGGCTACACCTTC. Its protein is CASSLGGGTGDGYTF.

CDR3 in amino acids: CASSPQGIRDSPLHF. The CDR3 DNA is TGTGCCAGCAGTCCCCAGGGGATTAGAGATTCACCCCTCCACTTT. V gene TRBV6-6 combines with J gene TRBJ1-6, with D perhaps TRBD1 (6 bases). From germline, CDR1 is MNHNY and CDR2 SVGAGI (reference sequence). The V end was cut by 5 bases, the J end by 8 bases, with 16 bases between. The CDR3 runs 15 residues.

The chain is built from TRBV28 and TRBJ2-7; D may be TRBD2 (5 bases). This CDR3 has 14 amino acids. Per germline, CDR1 MDHEN and CDR2 SYDVKM. The V end was cut by 8 bases, the J end by 3 bases, with 17 bases between. CDR3 in amino acids: CASARRTGVYEQYF. CDR3 coding DNA: TGTGCCAGCGCCCGTAGGACTGGGGTCTACGAGCAGTACTTC.

The V and J genes are TRBV7-2 and TRBJ2-2; 9 bases align to TRBD1. Germline CDR1 SGHTA, CDR2 FQGNSA. V trimming: 5 bases; J trimming: 4 bases; junction bases outside the gene matches: 5. CDR3 length: 15 residues. The CDR3 loop is CASSLGQGGTGELFF. The CDR3 DNA reads as TGTGCCAGCAGCCTGGGACAGGGAGGCACCGGGGAGCTGTTTTTT.